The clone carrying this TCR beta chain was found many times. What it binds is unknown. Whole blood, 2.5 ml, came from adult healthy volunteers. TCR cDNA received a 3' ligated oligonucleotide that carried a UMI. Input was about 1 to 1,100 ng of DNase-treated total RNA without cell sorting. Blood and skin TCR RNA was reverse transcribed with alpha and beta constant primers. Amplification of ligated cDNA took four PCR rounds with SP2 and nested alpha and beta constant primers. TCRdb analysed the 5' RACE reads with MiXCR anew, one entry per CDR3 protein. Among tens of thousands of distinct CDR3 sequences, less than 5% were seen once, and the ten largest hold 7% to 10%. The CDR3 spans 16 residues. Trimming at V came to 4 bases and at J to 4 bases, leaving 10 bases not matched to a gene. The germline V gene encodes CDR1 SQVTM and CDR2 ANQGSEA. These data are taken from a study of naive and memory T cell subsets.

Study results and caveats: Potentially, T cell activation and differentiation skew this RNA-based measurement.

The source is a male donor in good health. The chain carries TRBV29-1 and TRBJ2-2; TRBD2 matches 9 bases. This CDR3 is CSVVRGSGRSTGELFF. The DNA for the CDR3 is TGCAGCGTTGTCAGGGGGAGCGGGAGGTCCACCGGGGAGCTGTTTTTT.